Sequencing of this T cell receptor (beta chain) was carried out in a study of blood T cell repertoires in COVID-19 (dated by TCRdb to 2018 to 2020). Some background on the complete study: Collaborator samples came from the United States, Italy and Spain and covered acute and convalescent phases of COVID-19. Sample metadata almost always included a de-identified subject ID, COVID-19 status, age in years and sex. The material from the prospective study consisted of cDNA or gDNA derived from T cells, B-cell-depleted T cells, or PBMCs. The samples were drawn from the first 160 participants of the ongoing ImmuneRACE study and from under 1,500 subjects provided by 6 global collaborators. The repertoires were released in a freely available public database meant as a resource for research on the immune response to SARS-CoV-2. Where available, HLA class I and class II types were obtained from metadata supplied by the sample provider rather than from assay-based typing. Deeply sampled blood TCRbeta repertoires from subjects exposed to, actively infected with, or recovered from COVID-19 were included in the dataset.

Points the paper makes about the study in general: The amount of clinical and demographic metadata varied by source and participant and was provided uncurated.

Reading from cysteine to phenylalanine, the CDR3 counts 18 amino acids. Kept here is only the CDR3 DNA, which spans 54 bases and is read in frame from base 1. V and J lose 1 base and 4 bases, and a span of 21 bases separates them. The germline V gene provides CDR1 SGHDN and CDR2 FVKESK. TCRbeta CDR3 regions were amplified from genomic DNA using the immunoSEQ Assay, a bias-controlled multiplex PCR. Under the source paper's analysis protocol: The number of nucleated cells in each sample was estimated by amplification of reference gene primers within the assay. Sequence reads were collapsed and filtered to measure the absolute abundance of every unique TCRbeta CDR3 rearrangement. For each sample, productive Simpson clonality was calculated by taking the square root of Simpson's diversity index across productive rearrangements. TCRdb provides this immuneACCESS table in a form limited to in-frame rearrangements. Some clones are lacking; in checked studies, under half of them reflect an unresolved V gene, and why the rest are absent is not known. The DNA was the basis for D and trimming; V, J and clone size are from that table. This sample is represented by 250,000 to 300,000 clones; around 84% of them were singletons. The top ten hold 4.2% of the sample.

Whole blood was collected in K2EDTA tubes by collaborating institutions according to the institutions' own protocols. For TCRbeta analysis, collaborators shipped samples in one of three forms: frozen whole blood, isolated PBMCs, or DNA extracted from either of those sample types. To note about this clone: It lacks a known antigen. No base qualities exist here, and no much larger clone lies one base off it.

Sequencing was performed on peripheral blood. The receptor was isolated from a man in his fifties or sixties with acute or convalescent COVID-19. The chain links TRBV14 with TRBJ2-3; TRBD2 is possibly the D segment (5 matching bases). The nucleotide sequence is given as TGTGCCAGCAGCCAAGTTGCCTTACTAGAGACTTTGCCAGATACGCAGTATTTT. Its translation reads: CASSQVALLETLPDTQYF.